Ten or more counts support the clone carrying this TCR beta chain. Antigen: not known. TCRdb recomputed calls from the 5' RACE reads with MiXCR, one row per CDR3 protein. The sample consists of around 390,000 distinct CDR3 sequences, about 17% of them appearing once. The data derive from a study of T-cell memory formation after mild COVID-19. Notes on the study in general: A subset of responding clones appeared in pre-infection memory, suggesting cross-reactive memory joined. For contracting clones, CD4+ ones sat mainly in CM and EM, CD8+ in EMRA.

The ends lost 5 bases at V and 2 bases at J; junction bases unmatched: 5. This CDR3 has 15 amino acids. Germline V gene data show CDR1 as SGHTA and CDR2 as FQGNSA. Sequencing was carried out using PBMCs or a T cell subset sorted from them (not recorded which). The TCR was taken from a man aged 18 to 35 who had mild COVID-19 (a few samples of this study predate the infection). Cell type and time point are not known. The chain carries TRBV7-2 and TRBJ2-1; 8 bases are a match to TRBD2. DNA for the CDR3: TGTGCCAGCAGCCGCGGCGGGGGGCCCTACAATGAGCAGTTCTTC. Translation: CASSRGGGPYNEQFF.